Sequencing of this T cell receptor beta chain was carried out in a study of blood T cell repertoires in COVID-19. Data came from immunoSEQ multiplex PCR; TCRdb stores just in-frame clones and leaves some out. The repertoire has around 150,000 clones, about 90% of them found once; the top ten carry about 4.6%. CDR1 and CDR2 (germline): LGHNA, YSLEER. This CDR3 comprises 17 residues. The V and J ends lost 0 bases and 8 bases, in that order; junction bases with no gene match: 8. This TCR was sampled from a woman between 55 and 75 years old with active or convalescent COVID-19. Material for sequencing was peripheral blood. The chain combines TRBV4-3 with TRBJ1-6; TRBD1 aligns across 9 bases. CDR3 sequence reads: CASSQDIGTGQYSPLHF. Here the CDR3 DNA reads TGCGCCAGCAGCCAAGATATAGGGACAGGGCAGTATTCACCCCTCCACTTT.